This TCR beta chain came from a study of T cell clonotyping in hematopoietic cell transplantation. Measured with immunoSEQ multiplex PCR; TCRdb has only the in-frame clones, and not every one. The repertoire holds over 10,000 clones, with 72% as singletons. V lost 5 bases and J 6 bases, leaving 11 bases between the germline ends. This CDR3 is 12 amino acids long. Germline CDR1 MNHEY, CDR2 SVGAGI. V and J are TRBV6-5 and TRBJ2-7; D gene ambiguous. The sequence was collected from a male patient aged 60-70 years who had an allogeneic stem cell transplant from an unrelated donor, so the T cells may come from the graft donor. Some clones in this sample may be carry-over from other donors' samples. This material consisted of peripheral blood mononuclear cells, taken 180 days after allogeneic stem cell transplant. The chain's CDR3 is CASSILGGEQYF. CDR3 coding DNA: TGTGCCAGCAGTATACTCGGCGGCGAGCAGTACTTC.